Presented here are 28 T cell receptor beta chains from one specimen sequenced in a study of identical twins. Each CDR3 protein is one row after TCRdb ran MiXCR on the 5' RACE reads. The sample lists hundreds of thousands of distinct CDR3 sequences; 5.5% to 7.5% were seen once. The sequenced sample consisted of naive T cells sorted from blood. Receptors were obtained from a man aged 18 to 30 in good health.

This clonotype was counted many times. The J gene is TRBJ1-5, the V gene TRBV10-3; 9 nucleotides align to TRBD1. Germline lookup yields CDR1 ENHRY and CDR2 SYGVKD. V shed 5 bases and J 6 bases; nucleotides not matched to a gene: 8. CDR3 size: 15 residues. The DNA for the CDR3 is TGTGCCATCAGTTCAGGACAGGGGTTAGTTCAGCCCCAGCATTTT. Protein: CAISSGQGLVQPQHF.

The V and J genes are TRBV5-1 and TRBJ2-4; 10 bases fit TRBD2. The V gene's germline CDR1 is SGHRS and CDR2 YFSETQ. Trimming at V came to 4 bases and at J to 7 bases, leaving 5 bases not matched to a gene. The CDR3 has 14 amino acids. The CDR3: CASSPSGRENIQYF. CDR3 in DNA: TGCGCCAGCAGCCCCAGCGGGAGGGAGAACATTCAGTACTTC.

The DNA for the CDR3 is TGTGCCAGCAGGAGCGGGAGGGCCCTAGATACGCAGTATTTT. Its translation is CASRSGRALDTQYF. The chain carries TRBV12-3 or TRBV12-4 and TRBJ2-3; 10 nucleotides match TRBD2. Trimming took 6 bases from V and 5 from J; bases not matched to a gene: 5. The CDR3 is made up of 14 amino acids.

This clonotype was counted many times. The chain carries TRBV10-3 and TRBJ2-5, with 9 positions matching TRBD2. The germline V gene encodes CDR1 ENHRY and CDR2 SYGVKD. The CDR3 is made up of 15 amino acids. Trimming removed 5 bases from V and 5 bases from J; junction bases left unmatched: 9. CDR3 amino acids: CAISTALAGQETQYF. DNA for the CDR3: TGTGCCATCAGTACGGCGCTAGCGGGGCAGGAGACCCAGTACTTC.

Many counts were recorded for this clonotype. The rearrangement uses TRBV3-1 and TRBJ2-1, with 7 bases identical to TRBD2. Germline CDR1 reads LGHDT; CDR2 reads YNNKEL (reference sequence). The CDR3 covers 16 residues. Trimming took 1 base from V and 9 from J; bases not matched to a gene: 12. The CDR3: CASSQVTGGSGGEQFF. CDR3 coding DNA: TGTGCCAGCAGCCAAGTGACGGGAGGATCTGGGGGTGAGCAGTTCTTC.

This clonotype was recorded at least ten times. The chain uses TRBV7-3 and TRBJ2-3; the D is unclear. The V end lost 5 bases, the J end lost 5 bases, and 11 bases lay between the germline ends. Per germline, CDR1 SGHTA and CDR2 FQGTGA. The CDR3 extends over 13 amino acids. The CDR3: CASSLAVKDTQYF. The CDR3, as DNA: TGTGCCAGCAGCCTTGCGGTGAAAGATACGCAGTATTTT.

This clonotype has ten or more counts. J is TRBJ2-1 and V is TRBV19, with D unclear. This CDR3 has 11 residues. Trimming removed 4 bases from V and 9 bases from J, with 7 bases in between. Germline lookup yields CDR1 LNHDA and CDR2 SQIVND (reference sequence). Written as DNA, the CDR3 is TGTGCCAGTAGTACCAGCGTTGAGCAGTTCTTC. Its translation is CASSTSVEQFF.

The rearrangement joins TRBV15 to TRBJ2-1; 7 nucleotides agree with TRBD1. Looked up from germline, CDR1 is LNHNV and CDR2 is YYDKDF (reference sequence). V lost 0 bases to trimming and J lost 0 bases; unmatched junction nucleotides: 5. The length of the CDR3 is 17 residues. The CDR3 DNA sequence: TGTGCCACCAGCAGAGAAGGGGGCTGGAGCTCCTACAATGAGCAGTTCTTC. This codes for CATSREGGWSSYNEQFF. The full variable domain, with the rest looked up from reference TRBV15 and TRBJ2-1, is DAMVIQNPRYQVTQFGKPVTLSCSQTLNHNVMYWYQQKSSQAPKLLFHYYDKDFNNEADTPDNFQSRRPNTSFCFLDIRSPGLGDTAMYLCATSREGGWSSYNEQFFGPGTRLTVL.

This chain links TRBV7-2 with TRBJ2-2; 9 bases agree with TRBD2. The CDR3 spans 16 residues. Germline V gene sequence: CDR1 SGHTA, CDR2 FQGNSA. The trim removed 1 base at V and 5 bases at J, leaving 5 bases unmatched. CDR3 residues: CASSLGSGSFTGELFF. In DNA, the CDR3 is TGTGCCAGCAGCTTAGGTAGCGGGAGTTTTACCGGGGAGCTGTTTTTT.

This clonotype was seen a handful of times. CDR3 protein: CASSWPGLAGEVAQYF. CDR3 DNA: TGTGCCAGCAGCTGGCCGGGACTAGCGGGAGAGGTGGCGCAGTATTTT. V is TRBV5-5 and J is TRBJ2-3; 14 bases line up with TRBD2. Trimming took 3 bases from V and 10 from J; bases not matched to a gene: 10. The germline V gene encodes CDR1 SGHKS and CDR2 YYEKEE (reference sequence). The CDR3 is made up of 16 amino acids. Complete variable domain (other parts from reference TRBV5-5 and TRBJ2-3): DAGVTQSPTHLIKTRGQQVTLRCSPISGHKSVSWYQQVLGQGPQFIFQYYEKEERGRGNFPDRFSARQFPNYSSELNVNALLLGDSALYLCASSWPGLAGEVAQYFGPGTRLTVL.

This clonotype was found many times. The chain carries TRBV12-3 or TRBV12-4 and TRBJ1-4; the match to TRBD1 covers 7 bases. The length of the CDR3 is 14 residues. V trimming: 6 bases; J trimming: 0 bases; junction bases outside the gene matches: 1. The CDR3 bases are TGTGCCAGCAGGACAGGGCCAACTAATGAAAAACTGTTTTTT. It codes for CASRTGPTNEKLFF.

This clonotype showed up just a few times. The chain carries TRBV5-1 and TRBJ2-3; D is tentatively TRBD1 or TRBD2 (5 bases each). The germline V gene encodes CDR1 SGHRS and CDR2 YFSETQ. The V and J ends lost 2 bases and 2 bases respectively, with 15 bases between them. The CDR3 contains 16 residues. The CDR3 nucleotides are TGCGCCAGCAGCTTAAACCCCGGGACGCACACAGATACGCAGTATTTT. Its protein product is CASSLNPGTHTDTQYF.

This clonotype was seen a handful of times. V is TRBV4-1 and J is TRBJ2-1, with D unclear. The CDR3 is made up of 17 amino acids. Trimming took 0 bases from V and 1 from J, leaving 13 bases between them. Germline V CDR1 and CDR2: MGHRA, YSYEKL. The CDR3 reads CASSQDRVSSSYNEQFF. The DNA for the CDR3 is TGCGCCAGCAGCCAAGATCGAGTGTCCTCGTCCTACAATGAGCAGTTCTTC.

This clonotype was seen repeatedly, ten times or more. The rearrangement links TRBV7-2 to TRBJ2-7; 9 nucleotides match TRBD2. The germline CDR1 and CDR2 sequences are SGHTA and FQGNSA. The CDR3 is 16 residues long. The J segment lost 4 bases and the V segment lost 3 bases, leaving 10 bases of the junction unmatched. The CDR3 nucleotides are TGTGCCAGCAGCTTTACCCCGGGCGCGGGAGGGTACGAGCAGTACTTC. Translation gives CASSFTPGAGGYEQYF.

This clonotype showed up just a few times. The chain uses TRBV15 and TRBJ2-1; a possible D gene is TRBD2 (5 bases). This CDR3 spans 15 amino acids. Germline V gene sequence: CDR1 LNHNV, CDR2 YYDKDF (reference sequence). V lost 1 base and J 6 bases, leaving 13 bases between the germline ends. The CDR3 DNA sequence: TGTGCCACCAGCAGAGTGGGGAGCGGATCCAATGAGCAGTTCTTC. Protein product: CATSRVGSGSNEQFF.

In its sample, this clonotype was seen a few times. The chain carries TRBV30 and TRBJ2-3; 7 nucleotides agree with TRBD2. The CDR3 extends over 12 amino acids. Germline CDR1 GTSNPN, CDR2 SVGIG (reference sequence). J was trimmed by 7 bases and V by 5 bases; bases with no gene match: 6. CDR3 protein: CAWDVGGNTQYF. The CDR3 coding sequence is TGTGCCTGGGACGTCGGGGGGAATACGCAGTATTTT.

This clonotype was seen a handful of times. The CDR3 coding sequence is TGTGCCAGCAGACCGAGATTAGGGACAGGGCATTCCTACAATGAGCAGTTCTTC. It encodes CASRPRLGTGHSYNEQFF. The V call is TRBV12-3 or TRBV12-4, the J call TRBJ2-1; the match to TRBD1 covers 9 bases. The J segment lost 1 base and the V segment lost 6 bases, leaving 13 bases of the junction unmatched. This CDR3 comprises 18 residues.

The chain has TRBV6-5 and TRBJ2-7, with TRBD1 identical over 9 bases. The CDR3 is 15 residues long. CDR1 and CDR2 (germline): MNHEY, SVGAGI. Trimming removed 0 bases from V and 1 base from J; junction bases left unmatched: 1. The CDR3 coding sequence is TGTGCCAGCAGTTACTCAGGACAGGGGTCCTACGAGCAGTACTTC. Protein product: CASSYSGQGSYEQYF.

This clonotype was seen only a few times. The CDR3 loop reads CASSLGGGQSDTGELFF. The CDR3 DNA follows: TGCGCCAGCAGCTTAGGAGGTGGACAGTCCGACACCGGGGAGCTGTTTTTT. The rearrangement joins TRBV5-1 to TRBJ2-2; possible D gene TRBD1, 6 bases. Germline CDR1 and CDR2: SGHRS and YFSETQ. Between the trimmed V and J ends, which lost 2 bases and 3 bases, there was a span of 17 bases. CDR3 size: 17 residues.

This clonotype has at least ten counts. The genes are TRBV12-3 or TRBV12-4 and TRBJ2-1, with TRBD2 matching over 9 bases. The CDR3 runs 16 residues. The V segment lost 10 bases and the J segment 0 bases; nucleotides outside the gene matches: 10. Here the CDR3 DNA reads TGTGCCACTCAGGCCGGACTAGCGTCCTCCTACAATGAGCAGTTCTTC. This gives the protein CATQAGLASSYNEQFF.

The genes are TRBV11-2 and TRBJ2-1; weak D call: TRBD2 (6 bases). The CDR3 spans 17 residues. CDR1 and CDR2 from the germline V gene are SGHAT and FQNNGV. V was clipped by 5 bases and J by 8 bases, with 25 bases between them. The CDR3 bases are TGTGCCAGCAGCAGGGATGGTCGGGGGAGCCCCCTGTATGAGCAGTTCTTC. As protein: CASSRDGRGSPLYEQFF.

CDR3 region: CASTSSGSEKLFF. The CDR3 nucleotides are TGCGCCAGCACTTCGTCGGGATCCGAAAAACTGTTTTTT. V usage is TRBV10-1 and J usage is TRBJ1-4; the D is unclear. Germline V gene sequence: CDR1 WNHNN, CDR2 SYGVQD (reference sequence). Trimming stripped 7 bases from V and 8 bases from J, with 14 bases between. There are 13 residues in the CDR3.

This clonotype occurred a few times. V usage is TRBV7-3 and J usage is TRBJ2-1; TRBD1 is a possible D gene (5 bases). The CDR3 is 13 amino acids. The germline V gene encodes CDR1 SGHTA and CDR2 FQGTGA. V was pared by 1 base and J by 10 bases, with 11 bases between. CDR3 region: CASSLIFQGEQFF. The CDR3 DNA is TGTGCCAGCAGCTTAATATTTCAGGGAGAGCAGTTCTTC.

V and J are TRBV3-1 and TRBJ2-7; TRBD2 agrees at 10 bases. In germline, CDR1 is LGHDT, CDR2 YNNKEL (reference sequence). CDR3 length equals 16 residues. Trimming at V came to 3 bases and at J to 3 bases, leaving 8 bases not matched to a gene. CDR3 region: CASSQGLAGVNYEQYV. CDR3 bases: TGTGCCAGCAGCCAGGGTCTAGCGGGAGTCAACTACGAGCAGTACGTC.

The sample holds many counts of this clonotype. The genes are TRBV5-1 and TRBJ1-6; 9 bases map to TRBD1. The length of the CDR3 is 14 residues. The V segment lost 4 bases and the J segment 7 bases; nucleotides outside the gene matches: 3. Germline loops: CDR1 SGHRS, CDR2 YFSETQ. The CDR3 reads CASSVGQGNSPLHF. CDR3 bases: TGCGCCAGCAGCGTCGGACAGGGGAATTCACCCCTCCACTTT.

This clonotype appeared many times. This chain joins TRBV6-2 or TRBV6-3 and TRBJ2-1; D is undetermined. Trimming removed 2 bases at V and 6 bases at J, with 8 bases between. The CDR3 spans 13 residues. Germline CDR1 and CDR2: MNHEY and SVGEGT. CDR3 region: CASSYTSANEQFF. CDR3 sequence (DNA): TGTGCCAGCAGTTACACATCGGCCAATGAGCAGTTCTTC.

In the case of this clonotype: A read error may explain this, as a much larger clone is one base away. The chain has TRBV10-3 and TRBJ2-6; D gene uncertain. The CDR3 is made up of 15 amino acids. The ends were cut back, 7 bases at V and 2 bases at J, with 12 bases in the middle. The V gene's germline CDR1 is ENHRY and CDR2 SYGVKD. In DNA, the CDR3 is TGTGCCATCACATCAGAGTTGACTGGGGCCAACGTCCTGACTTTC. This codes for CAITSELTGANVLTF.

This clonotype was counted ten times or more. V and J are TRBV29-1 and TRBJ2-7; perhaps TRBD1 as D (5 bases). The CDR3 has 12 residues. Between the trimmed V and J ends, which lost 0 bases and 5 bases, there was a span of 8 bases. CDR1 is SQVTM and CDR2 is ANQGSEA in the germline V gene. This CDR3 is CSVEDPGNEQYV. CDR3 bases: TGCAGCGTTGAAGATCCAGGGAACGAGCAGTACGTC.